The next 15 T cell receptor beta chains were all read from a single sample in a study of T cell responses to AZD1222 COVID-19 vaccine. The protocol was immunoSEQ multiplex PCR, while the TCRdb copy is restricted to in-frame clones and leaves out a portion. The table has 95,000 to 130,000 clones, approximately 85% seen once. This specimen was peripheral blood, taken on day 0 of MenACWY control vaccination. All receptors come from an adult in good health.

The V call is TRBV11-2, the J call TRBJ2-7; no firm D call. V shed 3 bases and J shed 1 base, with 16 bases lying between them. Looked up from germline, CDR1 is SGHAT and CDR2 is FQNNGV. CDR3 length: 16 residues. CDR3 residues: CASSFKSVPPSYEQYF. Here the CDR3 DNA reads TGTGCCAGCAGCTTTAAGTCAGTCCCTCCTTCCTACGAGCAGTACTTC.

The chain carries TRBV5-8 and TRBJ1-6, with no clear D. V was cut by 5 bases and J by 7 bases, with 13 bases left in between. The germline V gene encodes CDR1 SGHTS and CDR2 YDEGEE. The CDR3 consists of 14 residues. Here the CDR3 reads CASSQAWGNSPLHF. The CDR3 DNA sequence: TGTGCCAGCAGTCAAGCCTGGGGAAATTCACCCCTCCACTTT.

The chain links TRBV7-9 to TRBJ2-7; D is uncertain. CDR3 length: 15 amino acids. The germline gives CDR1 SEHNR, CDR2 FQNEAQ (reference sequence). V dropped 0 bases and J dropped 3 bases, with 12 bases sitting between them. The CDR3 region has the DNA TGTGCCAGCAGCTTAGCGCCGGCCCTAAGCTACGAGCAGTACTTC. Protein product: CASSLAPALSYEQYF.

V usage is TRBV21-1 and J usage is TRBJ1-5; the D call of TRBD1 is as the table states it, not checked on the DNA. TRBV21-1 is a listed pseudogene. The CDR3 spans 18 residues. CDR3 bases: TGTGCCAGCAGCACAGGGACAGGGGGGTCGGAGAGCAATCAGCCCCAGCATTTT. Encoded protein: CASSTGTGGSESNQPQHF.

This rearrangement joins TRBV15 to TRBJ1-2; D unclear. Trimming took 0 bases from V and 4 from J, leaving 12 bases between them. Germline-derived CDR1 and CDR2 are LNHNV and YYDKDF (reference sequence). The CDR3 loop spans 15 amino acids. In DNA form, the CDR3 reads TGTGCCACCAGCAGAGACGGACCCACAACCTATGGCTACACCTTC. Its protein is CATSRDGPTTYGYTF. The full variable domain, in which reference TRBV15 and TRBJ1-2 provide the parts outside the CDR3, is DAMVIQNPRYQVTQFGKPVTLSCSQTLNHNVMYWYQQKSSQAPKLLFHYYDKDFNNEADTPDNFQSRRPNTSFCFLDIRSPGLGDTAMYLCATSRDGPTTYGYTFGSGTRLTVV.

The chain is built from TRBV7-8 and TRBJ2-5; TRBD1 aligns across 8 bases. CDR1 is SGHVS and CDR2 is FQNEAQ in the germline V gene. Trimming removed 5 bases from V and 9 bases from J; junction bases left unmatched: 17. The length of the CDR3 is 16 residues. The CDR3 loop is CASSAPPPDREGSQYF. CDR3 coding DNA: TGTGCCAGCAGCGCTCCTCCCCCGGACAGGGAAGGGTCCCAGTACTTC.

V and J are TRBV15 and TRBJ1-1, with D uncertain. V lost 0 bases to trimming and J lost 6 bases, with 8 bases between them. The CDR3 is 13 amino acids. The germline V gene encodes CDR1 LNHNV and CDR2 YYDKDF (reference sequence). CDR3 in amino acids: CATSRDLGAEAFF. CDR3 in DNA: TGTGCCACCAGCAGAGATCTTGGCGCTGAAGCTTTCTTT.

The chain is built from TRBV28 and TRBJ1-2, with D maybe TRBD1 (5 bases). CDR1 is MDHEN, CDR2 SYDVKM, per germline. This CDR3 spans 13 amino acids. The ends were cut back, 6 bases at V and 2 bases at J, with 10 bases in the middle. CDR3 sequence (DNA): TGTGCCAGCAGCCCAGGGTTAAACTATGGCTACACCTTC. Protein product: CASSPGLNYGYTF.

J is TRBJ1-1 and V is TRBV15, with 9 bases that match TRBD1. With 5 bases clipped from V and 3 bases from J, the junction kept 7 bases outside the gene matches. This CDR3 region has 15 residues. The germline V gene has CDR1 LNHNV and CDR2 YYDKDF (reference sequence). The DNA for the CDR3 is TGTGCCACCAGCGCCGGGACAGGGATTGACACTGAAGCTTTCTTT. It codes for CATSAGTGIDTEAFF.

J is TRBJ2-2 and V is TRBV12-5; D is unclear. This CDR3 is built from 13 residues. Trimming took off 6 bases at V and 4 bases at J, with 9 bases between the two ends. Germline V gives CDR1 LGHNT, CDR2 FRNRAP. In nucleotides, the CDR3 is TGTGCTAGTGGCGGAGAGGTCACCGGGGAGCTGTTTTTT. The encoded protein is CASGGEVTGELFF.

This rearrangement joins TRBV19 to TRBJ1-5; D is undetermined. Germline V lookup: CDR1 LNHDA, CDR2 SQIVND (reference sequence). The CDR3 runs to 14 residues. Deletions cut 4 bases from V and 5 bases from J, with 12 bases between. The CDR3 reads CASSTSSGDQPQHF. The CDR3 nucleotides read TGTGCCAGTAGTACCTCATCGGGAGATCAGCCCCAGCATTTT.

The CDR3: CATRPGTGDAETQYF. The DNA of the CDR3 is TGTGCCACCAGACCCGGGACAGGGGACGCTGAGACCCAGTACTTC. The genes are TRBV24-1 and TRBJ2-5; 10 bases agree with TRBD1. Germline V gene sequence: CDR1 KGHDR, CDR2 SFDVKD. The V segment lost 7 bases and the J segment 5 bases; nucleotides outside the gene matches: 9. CDR3 length equals 15 residues.

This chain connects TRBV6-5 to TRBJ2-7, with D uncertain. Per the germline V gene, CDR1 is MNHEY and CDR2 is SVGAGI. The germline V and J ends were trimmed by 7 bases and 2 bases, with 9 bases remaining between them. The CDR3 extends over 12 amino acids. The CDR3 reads CASTQATYEQYF. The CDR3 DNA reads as TGTGCCAGCACCCAGGCGACCTACGAGCAGTACTTC.

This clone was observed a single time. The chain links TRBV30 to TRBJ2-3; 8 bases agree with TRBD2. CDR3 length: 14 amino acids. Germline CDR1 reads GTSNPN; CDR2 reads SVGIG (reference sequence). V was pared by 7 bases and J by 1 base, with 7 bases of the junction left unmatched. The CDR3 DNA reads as TGTGCCTCGGTGGATAGCGGGGGCACAGATACGCAGTATTTT. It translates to CASVDSGGTDTQYF. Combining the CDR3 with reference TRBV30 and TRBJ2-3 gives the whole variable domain SQTIHQWPATLVQPVGSPLSLECTVEGTSNPNLYWYRQAAGRGLQLLFYSVGIGQISSEVPQNLSASRPQDRQFILSSKKLLLSDSGFYLCASVDSGGTDTQYFGPGTRLTVL.

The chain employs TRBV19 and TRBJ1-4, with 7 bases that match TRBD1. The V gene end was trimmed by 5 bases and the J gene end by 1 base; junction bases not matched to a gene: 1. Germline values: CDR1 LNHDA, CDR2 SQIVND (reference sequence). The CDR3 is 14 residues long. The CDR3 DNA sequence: TGTGCCAGTAGTCGGACAGGAACTAATGAAAAACTGTTTTTT. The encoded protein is CASSRTGTNEKLFF.